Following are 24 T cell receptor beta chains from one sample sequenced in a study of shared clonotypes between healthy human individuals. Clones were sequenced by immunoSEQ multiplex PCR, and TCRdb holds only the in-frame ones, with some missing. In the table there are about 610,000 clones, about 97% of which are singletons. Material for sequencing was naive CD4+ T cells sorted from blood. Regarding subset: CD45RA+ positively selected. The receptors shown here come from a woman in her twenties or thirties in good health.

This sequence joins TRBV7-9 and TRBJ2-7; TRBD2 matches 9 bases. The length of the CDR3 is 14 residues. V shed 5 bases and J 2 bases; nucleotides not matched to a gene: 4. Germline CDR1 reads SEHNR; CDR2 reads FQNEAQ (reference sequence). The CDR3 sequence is CASSRLADTYEQYF. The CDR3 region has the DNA TGTGCCAGCAGCAGACTAGCGGACACCTACGAGCAGTACTTC.

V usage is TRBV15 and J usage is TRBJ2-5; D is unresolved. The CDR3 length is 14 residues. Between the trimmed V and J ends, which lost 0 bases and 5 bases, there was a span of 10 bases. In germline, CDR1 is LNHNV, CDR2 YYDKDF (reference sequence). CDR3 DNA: TGTGCCACCAGCAGAGATAGACCCTCGGAGACCCAGTACTTC. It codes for CATSRDRPSETQYF.

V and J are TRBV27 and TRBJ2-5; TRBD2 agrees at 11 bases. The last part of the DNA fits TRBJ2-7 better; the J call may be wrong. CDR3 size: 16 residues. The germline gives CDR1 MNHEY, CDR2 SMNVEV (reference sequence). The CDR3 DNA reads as TGTGCCAGCAGTTCCAGAACTAGCGGGGGATTCTACGAGCAGTACTTC. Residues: CASSSRTSGGFYEQYF.

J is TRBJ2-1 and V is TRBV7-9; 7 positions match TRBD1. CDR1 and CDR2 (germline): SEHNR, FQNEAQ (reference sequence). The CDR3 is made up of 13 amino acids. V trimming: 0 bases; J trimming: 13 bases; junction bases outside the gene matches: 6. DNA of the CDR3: TGTGCCAGCAGCTTAGCCGACAGGGTAAATCAGTTCTTC. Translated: CASSLADRVNQFF.

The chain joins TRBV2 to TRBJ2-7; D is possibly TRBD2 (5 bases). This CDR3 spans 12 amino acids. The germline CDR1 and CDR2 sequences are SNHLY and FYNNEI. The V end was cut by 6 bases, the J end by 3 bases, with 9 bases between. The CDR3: CASRLGDYEQYF. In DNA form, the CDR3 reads TGTGCCAGCAGGCTGGGAGACTACGAGCAGTACTTC. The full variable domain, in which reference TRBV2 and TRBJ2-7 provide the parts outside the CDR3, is EPEVTQTPSHQVTQMGQEVILRCVPISNHLYFYWYRQILGQKVEFLVSFYNNEISEKSEIFDDQFSVERPDGSNFTLKIRSTKLEDSAMYFCASRLGDYEQYFGPGTRLTVT.

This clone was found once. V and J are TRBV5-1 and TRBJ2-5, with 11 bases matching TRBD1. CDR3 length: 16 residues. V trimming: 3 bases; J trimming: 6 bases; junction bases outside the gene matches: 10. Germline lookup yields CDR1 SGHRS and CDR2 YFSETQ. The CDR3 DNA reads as TGCGCCAGCAGCTACCGGACAGGGGGCTTAGAACAGACCCAGTACTTC. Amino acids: CASSYRTGGLEQTQYF.

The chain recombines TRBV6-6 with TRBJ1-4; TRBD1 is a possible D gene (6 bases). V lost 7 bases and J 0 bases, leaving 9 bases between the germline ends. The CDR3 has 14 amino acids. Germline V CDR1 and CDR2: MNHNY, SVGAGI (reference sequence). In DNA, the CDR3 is TGTGCCAGCACCAGACAGGCAACTAATGAAAAACTGTTTTTT. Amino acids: CASTRQATNEKLFF.

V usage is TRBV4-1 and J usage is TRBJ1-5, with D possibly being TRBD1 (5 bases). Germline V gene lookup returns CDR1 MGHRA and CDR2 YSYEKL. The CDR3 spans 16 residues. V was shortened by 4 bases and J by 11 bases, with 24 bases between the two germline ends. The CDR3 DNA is TGCGCCAGCAGCCCCGCACCGGGACGATCCTTATGGGCCCAGCATTTT. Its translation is CASSPAPGRSLWAQHF.

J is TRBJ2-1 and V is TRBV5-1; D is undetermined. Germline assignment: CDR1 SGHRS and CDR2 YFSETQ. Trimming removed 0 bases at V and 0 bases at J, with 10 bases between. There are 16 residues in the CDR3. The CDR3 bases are TGCGCCAGCAGCTTGGTTGCGCGTAGCTCCTACAATGAGCAGTTCTTC. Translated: CASSLVARSSYNEQFF.

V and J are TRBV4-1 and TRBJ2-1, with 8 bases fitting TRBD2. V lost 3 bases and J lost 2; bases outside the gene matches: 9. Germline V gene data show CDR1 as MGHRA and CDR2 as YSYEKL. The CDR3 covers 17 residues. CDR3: CASSQGTGTSTYNEQFF. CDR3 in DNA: TGCGCCAGCAGCCAGGGAACCGGGACTAGTACCTACAATGAGCAGTTCTTC.

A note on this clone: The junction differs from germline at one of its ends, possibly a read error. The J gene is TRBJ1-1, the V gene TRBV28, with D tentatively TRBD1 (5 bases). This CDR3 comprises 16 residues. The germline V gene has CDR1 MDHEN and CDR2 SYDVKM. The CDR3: CASSLGYRPLNAEAFF. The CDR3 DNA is TGTGCCAGCAGTTTGGGGTACAGGCCCCTGAACGCTGAAGCTTTCTTT.

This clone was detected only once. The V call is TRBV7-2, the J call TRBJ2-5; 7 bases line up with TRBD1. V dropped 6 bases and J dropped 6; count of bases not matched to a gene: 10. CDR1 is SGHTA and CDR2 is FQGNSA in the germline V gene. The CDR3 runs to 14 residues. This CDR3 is CASRPRQGSQTQYF. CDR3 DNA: TGTGCCAGCAGACCGCGACAGGGATCTCAGACCCAGTACTTC.

Here the CDR3 DNA reads TGTGCCAGCGGACTAGCGGGTGGGTGGGTCACCGGGGAGCTGTTTTTT. This codes for CASGLAGGWVTGELFF. The chain uses TRBV2 and TRBJ2-2, with TRBD2 identical over 11 bases. V dropped 8 bases and J dropped 4; count of bases not matched to a gene: 9. The length of the CDR3 is 16 residues. Germline V lookup: CDR1 SNHLY, CDR2 FYNNEI.

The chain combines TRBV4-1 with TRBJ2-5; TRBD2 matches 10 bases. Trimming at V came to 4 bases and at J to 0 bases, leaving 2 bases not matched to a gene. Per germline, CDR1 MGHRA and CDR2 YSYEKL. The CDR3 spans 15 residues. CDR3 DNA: TGCGCCAGCAGCCTTGGACTAGCGGACCAAGAGACCCAGTACTTC. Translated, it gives CASSLGLADQETQYF.

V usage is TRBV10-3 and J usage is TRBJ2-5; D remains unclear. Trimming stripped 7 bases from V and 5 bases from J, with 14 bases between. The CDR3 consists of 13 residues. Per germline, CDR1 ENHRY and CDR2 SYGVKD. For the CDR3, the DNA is TGTGCCATCAAGGGTGGCAGTGGTGAGACCCAGTACTTC. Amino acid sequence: CAIKGGSGETQYF.

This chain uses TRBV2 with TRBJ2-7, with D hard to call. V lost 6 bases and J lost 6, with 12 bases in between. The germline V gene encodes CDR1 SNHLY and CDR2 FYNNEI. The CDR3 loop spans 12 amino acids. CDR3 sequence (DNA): TGTGCCAGCAGATATGAAGTGGGCGAGCAGTACTTC. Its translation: CASRYEVGEQYF.

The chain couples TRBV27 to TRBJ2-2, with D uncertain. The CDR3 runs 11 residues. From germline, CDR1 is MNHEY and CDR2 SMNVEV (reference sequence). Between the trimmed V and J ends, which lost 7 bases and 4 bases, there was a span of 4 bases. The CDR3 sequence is CASTRTGELFF. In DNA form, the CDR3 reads TGTGCCAGCACTCGCACCGGGGAGCTGTTTTTT.

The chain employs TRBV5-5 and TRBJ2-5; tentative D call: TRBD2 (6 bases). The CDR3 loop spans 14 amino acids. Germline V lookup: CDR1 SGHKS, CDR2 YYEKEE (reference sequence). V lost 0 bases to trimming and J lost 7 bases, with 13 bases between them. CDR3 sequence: CASSLGRDWGTQYF. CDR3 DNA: TGTGCCAGCAGCTTGGGGCGGGATTGGGGGACCCAGTACTTC.

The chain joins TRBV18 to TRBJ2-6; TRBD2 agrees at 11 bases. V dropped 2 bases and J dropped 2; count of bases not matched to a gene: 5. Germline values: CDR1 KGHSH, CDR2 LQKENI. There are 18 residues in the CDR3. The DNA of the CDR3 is TGTGCCAGCTCACCAAGGTTAGCGGGAGGGCCTGGGGCCAACGTCCTGACTTTC. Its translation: CASSPRLAGGPGANVLTF.

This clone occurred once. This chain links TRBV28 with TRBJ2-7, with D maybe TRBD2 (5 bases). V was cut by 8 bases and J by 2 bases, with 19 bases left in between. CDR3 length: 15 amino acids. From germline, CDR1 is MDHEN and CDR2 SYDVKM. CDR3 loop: CASLGGAAQTYEQYF. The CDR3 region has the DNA TGTGCCAGCCTCGGTGGAGCGGCCCAGACCTACGAGCAGTACTTC.

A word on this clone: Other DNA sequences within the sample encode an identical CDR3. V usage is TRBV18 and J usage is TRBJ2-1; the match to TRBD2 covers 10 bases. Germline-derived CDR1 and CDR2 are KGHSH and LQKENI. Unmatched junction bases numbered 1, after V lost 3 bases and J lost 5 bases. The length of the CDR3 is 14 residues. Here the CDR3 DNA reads TGTGCCAGCTCACCCGGACTAGCGGACAATGAGCAGTTCTTC. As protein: CASSPGLADNEQFF.

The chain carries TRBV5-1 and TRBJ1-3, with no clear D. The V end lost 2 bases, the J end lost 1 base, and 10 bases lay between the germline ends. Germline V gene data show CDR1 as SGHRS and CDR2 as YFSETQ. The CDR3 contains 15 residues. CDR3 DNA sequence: TGCGCCAGCAGCTTTGAAGGTTCTTCTGGAAACACCATATATTTT. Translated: CASSFEGSSGNTIYF.

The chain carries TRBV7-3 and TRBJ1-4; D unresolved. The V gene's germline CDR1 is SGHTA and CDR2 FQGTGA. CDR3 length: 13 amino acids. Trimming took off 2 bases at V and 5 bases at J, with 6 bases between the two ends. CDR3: CASSLSINEKLFF. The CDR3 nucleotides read TGTGCCAGCAGCTTATCAATCAATGAAAAACTGTTTTTT. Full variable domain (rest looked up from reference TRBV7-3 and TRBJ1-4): GAGVSQTPSNKVTEKGKYVELRCDPISGHTALYWYRQSLGQGPEFLIYFQGTGAADDSGLPNDRFFAVRPEGSVSTLKIQRTERGDSAVYLCASSLSINEKLFFGSGTQLSVL.

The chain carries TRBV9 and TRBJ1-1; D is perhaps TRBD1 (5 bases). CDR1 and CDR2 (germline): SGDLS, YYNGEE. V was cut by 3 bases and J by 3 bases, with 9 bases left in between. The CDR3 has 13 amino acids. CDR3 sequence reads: CASSALGDTEAFF. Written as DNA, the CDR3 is TGTGCCAGCAGCGCCTTGGGGGACACTGAAGCTTTCTTT. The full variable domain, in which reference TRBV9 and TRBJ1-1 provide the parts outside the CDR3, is DSGVTQTPKHLITATGQRVTLRCSPRSGDLSVYWYQQSLDQGLQFLIQYYNGEERAKGNILERFSAQQFPDLHSELNLSSLELGDSALYFCASSALGDTEAFFGQGTRLTVV.